This entry lists 10 T cell receptor beta chains sequenced from one sample in a study of cytotoxic CD8 clonotypes in ibrutinib-treated CLL. Clones were sequenced by immunoSEQ multiplex PCR, and TCRdb holds only the in-frame ones, with some missing. The sample carries some 140,000 clones, approximately 89% recorded once. Sequences were derived from PBMCs, sampled after 12 months of ibrutinib treatment. The receptors were sampled from a human donor with chronic lymphocytic leukemia.

The J gene is TRBJ2-2, the V gene TRBV14, with a tentative D call TRBD2 (6 bases). Deletions cut 0 bases from V and 6 bases from J, with 14 bases between. The CDR3 sequence is 16 residues long. Germline CDR1 reads SGHDN; CDR2 reads FVKESK. CDR3 region: CASSQERERWAGELFF. The CDR3 region has the DNA TGTGCCAGCAGCCAAGAACGGGAGAGGTGGGCCGGGGAGCTGTTTTTT.

V and J are TRBV11-2 and TRBJ2-1; TRBD2 matches at 7 bases. Unmatched junction bases numbered 0, after V lost 1 base and J lost 3 bases. Germline CDR1 is SGHAT and CDR2 is FQNNGV. CDR3 length: 14 amino acids. CDR3 in DNA: TGTGCCAGCAGCTTAGGGACTAGCTACAATGAGCAGTTCTTC. This sequence encodes CASSLGTSYNEQFF.

The chain links TRBV27 to TRBJ2-1; a possible D gene is TRBD2 (6 bases). The CDR3 loop spans 15 amino acids. Deletions cut 5 bases from V and 9 bases from J, with 20 bases between. Per germline, CDR1 MNHEY and CDR2 SMNVEV (reference sequence). DNA of the CDR3: TGTGCCAGCAGTCATTCGGGACTCTCGTCTTCTGAGCAGTTCTTC. It codes for CASSHSGLSSSEQFF.

This chain connects TRBV11-2 to TRBJ2-7; 10 nucleotides agree with TRBD2. Germline CDR1 reads SGHAT; CDR2 reads FQNNGV. Germline trimming cut 0 bases from V and 2 bases from J; bases unmatched to any gene: 7. The CDR3 is 17 amino acids. CDR3 in amino acids: CASSLDLSLAGAYEQYF. In DNA, the CDR3 is TGTGCCAGCAGCTTAGATCTCAGTCTAGCGGGGGCCTACGAGCAGTACTTC. Variable domain in full (rest from reference TRBV11-2 and TRBJ2-7): EAGVAQSPRYKIIEKRQSVAFWCNPISGHATLYWYQQILGQGPKLLIQFQNNGVVDDSQLPKDRFSAERLKGVDSTLKIQPAKLEDSAVYLCASSLDLSLAGAYEQYFGPGTRLTVT.

This chain connects TRBV19 to TRBJ1-5, with a possible D match to TRBD1 (6 bases). Per the germline V gene, CDR1 is LNHDA and CDR2 is SQIVND (reference sequence). The CDR3 extends over 14 amino acids. Between the trimmed V and J ends, which lost 4 bases and 3 bases, there was a span of 10 bases. CDR3 DNA sequence: TGTGCCAGTAGTAACACAGGGAACAATCAGCCCCAGCATTTT. Protein: CASSNTGNNQPQHF.

The gene calls are TRBV5-1 and TRBJ2-3; the D gene is possibly TRBD2 (7 bases). The CDR3 totals 14 residues. CDR1 SGHRS and CDR2 YFSETQ come from the germline V gene. The V end was cut by 3 bases, the J end by 2 bases, with 10 bases between. CDR3 sequence reads: CASSWGGITDTQYF. CDR3 nucleotides: TGCGCCAGCAGCTGGGGGGGCATCACAGATACGCAGTATTTT.

This clone was observed once. The V call is TRBV27, the J call TRBJ1-3, with TRBD1 as a possible D gene (6 bases). The CDR3 runs to 16 residues. V was cut by 3 bases and J by 1 base, with 13 bases left in between. The germline CDR1 and CDR2 sequences are MNHEY and SMNVEV (reference sequence). The DNA of the CDR3 is TGTGCCAGCAGTTTGTGGACAGTAATTTCTGGAAACACCATATATTTT. This codes for CASSLWTVISGNTIYF.

J is TRBJ1-1 and V is TRBV5-6, with TRBD1 identical over 9 bases. This CDR3 has 16 residues. CDR1 SGHDT and CDR2 YYEEEE come from the germline V gene. J was trimmed by 5 bases and V by 4 bases; bases with no gene match: 12. In DNA form, the CDR3 reads TGTGCCAGCAGCCGCCCGGGACAGGGCTCGGGAACTGAAGCTTTCTTT. Its protein is CASSRPGQGSGTEAFF.

The chain links TRBV10-3 to TRBJ1-5; D might be TRBD1 (6 bases). Trimming shortened V by 0 bases and J by 7 bases, and 16 bases separated the two germline ends. The CDR3 runs 16 residues. The germline V gene has CDR1 ENHRY and CDR2 SYGVKD. CDR3 sequence reads: CAISESYSDRGQPQHF. Written as DNA, the CDR3 is TGTGCCATCAGTGAGTCTTACTCGGACAGAGGACAGCCCCAGCATTTT.

This chain joins TRBV28 and TRBJ1-1; no firm D call. CDR1 is MDHEN and CDR2 is SYDVKM in the germline V gene. Trimming took off 3 bases at V and 9 bases at J, with 17 bases between the two ends. The CDR3 has 14 residues. CDR3 in amino acids: CASSFSGLPGKAFF. In nucleotides, the CDR3 is TGTGCCAGCAGTTTCAGCGGTCTCCCGGGAAAAGCTTTCTTT.